This T cell receptor beta chain comes out of a study of T cells in Graves' hyperthyroidism and ophthalmopathy. Trimming cost V 4 bases and J 4 bases, with 9 bases left between them. The CDR3 covers 13 residues. Per the germline V gene, CDR1 is MRHNA and CDR2 is SNTAGT. This clonotype has a handful of counts. It was RNA transcripts that yielded the amplified TCR beta CDR3 regions. Using the HTBI primer set, a first-round RT-PCR was run on the TCR CDR3. TCRdb re-called the multiplex PCR reads with MiXCR, one entry per CDR3 protein. This sample has more than 300,000 distinct CDR3 sequences, with 15% to 20% found just once.

The sample taken for sequencing was blood. This chain links TRBV6-4 with TRBJ2-3; a possible D gene is TRBD1 (5 bases). The source is a man aged 18 to 30 with Graves' ophthalmopathy. CDR3 loop: CASSAQGSDTQYF. CDR3 sequence (DNA): TGTGCCAGCAGTGCGCAGGGCTCAGATACGCAGTATTTT.